A selection of T cell receptor beta chains follows, all from one sample in a study of blood T cell repertoires in COVID-19. The table came from immunoSEQ multiplex PCR; TCRdb's copy has only in-frame clones and leaves some out. The sample consists of approximately 360,000 clones, approximately 87% of them appearing once. What was sequenced was PBMCs or T cells enriched from blood (not recorded which). Every receptor here comes from a man aged 40-49 years in a cohort exposed to, infected with or recovered from COVID-19 (not recorded which). CDR3s include the opening cysteine and the closing phenylalanine or tryptophan. D genes are given only for firm matches. The size field is filled for only some rows; it gives once, few, many or a size class.

DNA,CDR3,D,J,size,V
TGTGCCATCAGTACTTCCGCCAAAAACATTCAGTACTTC,CAISTSAKNIQYF,NA,TRBJ2-4,NA,TRBV10-3
TGCGCCAGCAGCTGGGGGACAGGGAGGTATCAGCCCCAGCATTTT,CASSWGTGRYQPQHF,TRBD1,TRBJ1-5,once,TRBV5-1
TGTGCCAGCAGCTCAGGGACTAGCGGGACTTCGGGGCAGTACTTC,CASSSGTSGTSGQYF,TRBD2,TRBJ2-7,NA,TRBV7-9
TGTGCCAGCAGCTTAAGGGCAGGTGGCGGAGGTGCCTACAATGAGCAGTTCTTC,CASSLRAGGGGAYNEQFF,NA,TRBJ2-1,NA,TRBV11-3
TGTGCCAGTAGTATCTGGTCAGGGAACACCGGGGAGCTGTTTTTT,CASSIWSGNTGELFF,NA,TRBJ2-2,NA,TRBV19
TGTGCCAGCCTGGTAGGAGCGGCGCAGTATTTT,CASLVGAAQYF,NA,TRBJ2-3,NA,TRBV28
TGTGCCAGCAGCTTAGGGTTACGCGGGGCTAGCACAGATACGCAGTATTTT,CASSLGLRGASTDTQYF,NA,TRBJ2-3,few,TRBV11-2
TGTGCCAGCAGTGCGTGGGACAGTAATCAGCCCCAGCATTTT,CASSAWDSNQPQHF,TRBD1,TRBJ1-5,NA,TRBV27
TGCGCCAGCAGTGAGGGCGGGAGCTTCTACGAGCAGTACTTC,CASSEGGSFYEQYF,TRBD2,TRBJ2-7,NA,TRBV10-1
TGCGCCAGCACCGAGAATAGCAATCAGCCCCAGCATTTT,CASTENSNQPQHF,NA,TRBJ1-5,NA,TRBV10-2
TGTGCCAGTAGTACCGGGACAGGGCGAAGTATGAACACTGAAGCTTTCTTT,CASSTGTGRSMNTEAFF,TRBD1,TRBJ1-1,NA,TRBV19
TGCGCCAGCAGCCCCATCGGACAGACTAATGAAAAACTGTTTTTT,CASSPIGQTNEKLFF,NA,TRBJ1-4,NA,TRBV5-1
TGCGCCAGCAGTGCCTTTCAGGGGGCCGACTATGGCTACACCTTC,CASSAFQGADYGYTF,TRBD1,TRBJ1-2,few,TRBV10-2
TGTGCCAGCAGCCAAGACCCCCAGCGGGGCTCCTACGAGCAGTACTTC,CASSQDPQRGSYEQYF,TRBD2,TRBJ2-7,NA,TRBV3-1/TRBV3-2
TGTGCCAGCAGAGCGACAGGATTTGGCAACCAGCCCCAGCATTTT,CASRATGFGNQPQHF,NA,TRBJ1-5,NA,TRBV2
TGTGCCAGCAGCCAAGGGCTGGGCAGCCTAGGCTACACCTTC,CASSQGLGSLGYTF,NA,TRBJ1-2,NA,TRBV3-1/TRBV3-2
TGTGCCAGCAGTTGGAGGGACAGTGAAGAGACCCAGTACTTC,CASSWRDSEETQYF,NA,TRBJ2-5,NA,TRBV27
TGTGCCAGCAGTGAAAGACCCCCCCTGGGGAGGGGCTACACCTTC,CASSERPPLGRGYTF,NA,TRBJ1-2,NA,TRBV6-1
TGTGCCAGCAGCGCCGGACAGGTCCCCTATGGCTACACCTTC,CASSAGQVPYGYTF,TRBD1,TRBJ1-2,NA,TRBV5-4
TGTGCCATCAGTGCCACAGGGGGAAGAGCTTTCTTT,CAISATGGRAFF,TRBD1,TRBJ1-1,NA,TRBV10-3
TGTGCCAGCAGCCAAGGGACAGGGAGATGGCAAAACATTCAGTACTTC,CASSQGTGRWQNIQYF,TRBD1,TRBJ2-4,NA,TRBV3-1/TRBV3-2
TGTGCCAGCACTGGACAGGGGTACATGAACACTGAAGCTTTCTTT,CASTGQGYMNTEAFF,TRBD1,TRBJ1-1,NA,TRBV28
TGTGCCAGTGGTACTAGCGGACCCTCCTACGAGCAGTACTTC,CASGTSGPSYEQYF,TRBD2,TRBJ2-7,NA,TRBV19